This TCR beta chain came from a study of cytomegalovirus exposure and HLA in healthy donors. The CDR3 consists of 16 residues. Trimming took 8 bases from V and 0 from J; bases not matched to a gene: 11. The V gene's germline CDR1 is MGHDK and CDR2 SYGVNS. The PCR was carried out with 60 Vbeta primers and 13 Jbeta primers. Produced via immunoSEQ multiplex PCR; TCRdb's table is partial and in-frame only. Here the sample spans under 200,000 clones, roughly 85% being singletons. V and J are TRBV25-1 and TRBJ2-3; 7 bases fit TRBD1. The sequenced material came from PBMCs. This receptor was identified in a woman aged 45-65 years in good health and CMV-seronegative. CDR3: CASEPDRKGSTDTQYF. The CDR3 region has the DNA TGTGCCAGCGAACCGGACAGGAAAGGGAGCACAGATACGCAGTATTTT.